The entry below gives a single T cell receptor (beta chain) sequence along with its context. What it binds is not known. The sample is drawn from a study of lymphopenia after photon versus proton radiotherapy. Points from the study as a whole: Only patients who died were analyzed for survival; proton advantage is unproven. Oligoclonal CD8+ Temra expansion after nadir drove photon patients' diversity drop. Photon-treated patients lost naive T cells and TCR diversity; proton-treated stayed stable.

Assay used: immunoSEQ multiplex PCR; TCRdb lists only in-frame clones, some missing. Among 160,000 or so clones listed, more than 85% were seen once. Germline V gene sequence: CDR1 MNHNS, CDR2 SASEGT. Unmatched junction bases numbered 7, after V lost 5 bases and J lost 3 bases. CDR3 length equals 14 residues. This chain links TRBV6-1 with TRBJ2-7, with TRBD2 matching over 7 bases. This TCR was recovered from a man over 45 with gastric cancer. The source material was peripheral blood, sampled from a patient treated with photon-based radiotherapy. Here the CDR3 reads CASSKRDGNYEQYF. Here the CDR3 DNA reads TGTGCCAGCAGTAAGCGGGACGGAAACTACGAGCAGTACTTC.